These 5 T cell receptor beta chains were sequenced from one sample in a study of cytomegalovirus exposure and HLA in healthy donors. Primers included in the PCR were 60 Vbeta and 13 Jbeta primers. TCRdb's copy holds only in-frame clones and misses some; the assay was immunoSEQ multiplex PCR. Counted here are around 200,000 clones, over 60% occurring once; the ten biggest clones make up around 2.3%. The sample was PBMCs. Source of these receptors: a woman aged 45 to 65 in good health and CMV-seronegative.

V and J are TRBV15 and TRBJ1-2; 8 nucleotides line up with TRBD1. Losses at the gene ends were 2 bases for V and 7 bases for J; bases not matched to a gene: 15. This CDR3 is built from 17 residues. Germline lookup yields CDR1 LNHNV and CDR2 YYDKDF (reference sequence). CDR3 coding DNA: TGTGCCACCAGCAGAACGACGACAGGGGCTGGGAGGGGTGGCTACACCTTC. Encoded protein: CATSRTTTGAGRGGYTF.

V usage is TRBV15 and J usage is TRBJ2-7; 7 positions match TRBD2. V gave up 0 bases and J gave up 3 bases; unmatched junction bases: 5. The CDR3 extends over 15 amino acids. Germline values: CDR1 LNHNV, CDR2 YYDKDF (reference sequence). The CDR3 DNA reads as TGTGCCACCAGCAGAGAGTGGGGGGGGTACTACGAGCAGTACTTC. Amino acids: CATSREWGGYYEQYF.

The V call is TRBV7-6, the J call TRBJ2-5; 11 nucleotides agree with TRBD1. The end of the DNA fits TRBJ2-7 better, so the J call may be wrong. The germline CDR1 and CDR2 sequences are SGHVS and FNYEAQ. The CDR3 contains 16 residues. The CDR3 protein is CASSSGTGGFSYEQYF. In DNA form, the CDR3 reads TGTGCCAGCAGCTCCGGGACAGGGGGTTTCTCCTACGAGCAGTACTTC.

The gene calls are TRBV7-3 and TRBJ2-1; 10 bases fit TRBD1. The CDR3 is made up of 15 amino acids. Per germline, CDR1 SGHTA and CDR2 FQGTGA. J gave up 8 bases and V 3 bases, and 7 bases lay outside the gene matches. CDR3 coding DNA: TGTGCCAGCAGCTTTCACGGGACAGGGGTGGATGAGCAGTTCTTC. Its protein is CASSFHGTGVDEQFF.

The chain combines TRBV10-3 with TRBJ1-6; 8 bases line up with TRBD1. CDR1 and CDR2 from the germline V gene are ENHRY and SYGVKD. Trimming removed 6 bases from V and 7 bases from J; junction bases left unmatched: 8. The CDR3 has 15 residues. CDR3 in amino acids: CAIRQGVPGNSPLHF. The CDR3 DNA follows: TGTGCCATCAGACAGGGGGTGCCGGGGAATTCACCCCTCCACTTT.